The clone carrying this T cell receptor beta chain was seen a single time. The data are from a study of CD8+ T cells in alopecia areata. Study-wide background: Tofacitinib ran for 6 to 18 months before 6 months off drug.

The treatment was: oral pan-JAK inhibitor, 5-10 mg twice daily. Samples from alopecia areata patients were lesional scalp punch biopsies and peripheral blood. Reverse transcribed after extraction, RNA yielded cDNA as the sequencing template. Clones were read by immunoSEQ multiplex PCR, and TCRdb kept only the in-frame ones, dropping some. In the table there are roughly 60,000 clones, around 45% of which are singletons. This CDR3 is built from 15 residues. With 8 bases clipped from V and 4 bases from J, the junction kept 11 bases outside the gene matches. The source is a human donor with alopecia areata. Material: CD8+ T cells sorted from blood, obtained around week 36, from a patient treated with tofacitinib. The chain uses TRBV23-1 and TRBJ2-7, with TRBD2 matching 10 bases. TRBV23-1 is designated an ORF whose function remains uncertain. The CDR3 DNA reads as TGCGCCAGCTTCGGGGGGGCTAGCGGGAGATACGAGCAGTACTTC. It specifies CASFGGASGRYEQYF.